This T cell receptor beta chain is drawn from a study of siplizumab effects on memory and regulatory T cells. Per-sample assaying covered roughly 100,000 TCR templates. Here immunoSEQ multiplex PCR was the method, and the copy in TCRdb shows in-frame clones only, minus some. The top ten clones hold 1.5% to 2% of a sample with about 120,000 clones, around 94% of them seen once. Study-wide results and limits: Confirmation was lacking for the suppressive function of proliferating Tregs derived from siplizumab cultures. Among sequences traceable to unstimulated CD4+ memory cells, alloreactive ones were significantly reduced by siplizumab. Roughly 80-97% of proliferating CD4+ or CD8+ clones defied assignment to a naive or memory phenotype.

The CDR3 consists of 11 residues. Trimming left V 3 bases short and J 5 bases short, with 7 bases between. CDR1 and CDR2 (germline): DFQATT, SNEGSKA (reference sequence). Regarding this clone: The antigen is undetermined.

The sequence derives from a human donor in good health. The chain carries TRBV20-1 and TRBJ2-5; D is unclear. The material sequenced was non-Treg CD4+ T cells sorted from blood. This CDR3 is CSASATETQYF. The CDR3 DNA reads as TGCAGTGCTAGCGCCACTGAGACCCAGTACTTC.